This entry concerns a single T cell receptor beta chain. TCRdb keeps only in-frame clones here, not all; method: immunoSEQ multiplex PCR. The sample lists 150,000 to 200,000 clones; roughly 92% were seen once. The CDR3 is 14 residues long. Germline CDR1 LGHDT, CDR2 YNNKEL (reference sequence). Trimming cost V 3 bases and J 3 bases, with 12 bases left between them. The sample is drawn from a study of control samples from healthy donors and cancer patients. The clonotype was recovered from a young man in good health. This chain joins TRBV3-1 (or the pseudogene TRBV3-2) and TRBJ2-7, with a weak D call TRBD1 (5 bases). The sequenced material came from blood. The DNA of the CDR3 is TGTGCCAGCAGCCAGGGGCGGTGGAGCTACGAGCAGTACTTC. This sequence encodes CASSQGRWSYEQYF.